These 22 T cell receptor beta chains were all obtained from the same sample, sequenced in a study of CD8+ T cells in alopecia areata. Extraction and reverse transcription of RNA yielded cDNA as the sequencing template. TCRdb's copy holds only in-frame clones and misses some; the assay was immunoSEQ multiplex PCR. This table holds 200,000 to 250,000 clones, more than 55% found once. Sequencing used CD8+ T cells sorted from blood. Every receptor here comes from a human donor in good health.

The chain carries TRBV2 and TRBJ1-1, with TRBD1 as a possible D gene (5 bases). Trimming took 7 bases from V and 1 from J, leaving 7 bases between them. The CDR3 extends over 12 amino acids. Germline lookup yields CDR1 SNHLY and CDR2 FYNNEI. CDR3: CASMGPNTEAFF. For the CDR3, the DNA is TGTGCCAGCATGGGGCCGAACACTGAAGCTTTCTTT.

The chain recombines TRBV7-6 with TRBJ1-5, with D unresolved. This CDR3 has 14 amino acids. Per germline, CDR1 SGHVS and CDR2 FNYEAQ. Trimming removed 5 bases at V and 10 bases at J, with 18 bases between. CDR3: CASSPRVGTVPQHF. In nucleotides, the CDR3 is TGTGCCAGCAGCCCCCGAGTGGGTACAGTCCCCCAGCATTTT.

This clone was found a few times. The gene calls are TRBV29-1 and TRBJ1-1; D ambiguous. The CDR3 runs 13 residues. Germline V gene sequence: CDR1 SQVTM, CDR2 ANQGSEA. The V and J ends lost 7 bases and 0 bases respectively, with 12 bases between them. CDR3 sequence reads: CSAVDELNTEAFF. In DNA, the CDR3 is TGCAGCGCGGTCGACGAGCTGAACACTGAAGCTTTCTTT.

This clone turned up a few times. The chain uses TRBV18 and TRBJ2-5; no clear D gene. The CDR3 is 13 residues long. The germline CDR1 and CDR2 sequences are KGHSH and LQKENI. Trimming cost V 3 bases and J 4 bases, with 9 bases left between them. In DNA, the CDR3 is TGTGCCAGCTCACCCCCGAATCCAGAGACCCAGTACTTC. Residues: CASSPPNPETQYF. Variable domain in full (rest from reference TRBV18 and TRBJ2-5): NAGVMQNPRHLVRRRGQEARLRCSPMKGHSHVYWYRQLPEEGLKFMVYLQKENIIDESGMPKERFSAEFPKEGPSILRIQQVVRGDSAAYFCASSPPNPETQYFGPGTRLLVL.

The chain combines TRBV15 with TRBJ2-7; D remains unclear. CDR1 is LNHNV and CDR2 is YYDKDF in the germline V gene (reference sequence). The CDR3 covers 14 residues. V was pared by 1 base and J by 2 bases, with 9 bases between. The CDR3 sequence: CATSRGGSTYEQYF. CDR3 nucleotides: TGTGCCACCAGCAGAGGAGGCAGCACCTACGAGCAGTACTTC.

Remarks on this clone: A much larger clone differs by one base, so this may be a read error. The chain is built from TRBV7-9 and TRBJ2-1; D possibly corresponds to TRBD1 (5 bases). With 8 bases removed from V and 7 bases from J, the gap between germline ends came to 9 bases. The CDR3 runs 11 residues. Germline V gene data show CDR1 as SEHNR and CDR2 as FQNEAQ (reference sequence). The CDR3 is CASLKGNEQFF. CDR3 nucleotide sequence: TGTGCCAGCCTAAAGGGGAATGAGCAGTTCTTC.

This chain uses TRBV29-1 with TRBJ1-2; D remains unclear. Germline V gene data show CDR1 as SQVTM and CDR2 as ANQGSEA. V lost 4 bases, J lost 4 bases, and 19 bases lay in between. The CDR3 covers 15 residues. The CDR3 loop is CSVGFLRRTPYGYTF. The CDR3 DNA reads TGCAGCGTTGGATTCCTCCGACGGACCCCCTATGGCTACACCTTC.

The CDR3 loop reads CASRAGGTEAFF. CDR3 DNA: TGTGCCAGCAGGGCCGGTGGTACTGAAGCTTTCTTT. J is TRBJ1-1 and V is TRBV27; D uncertain. The V and J ends lost 6 bases and 5 bases respectively, with 10 bases between them. This CDR3 spans 12 amino acids. CDR1 and CDR2 (germline): MNHEY, SMNVEV (reference sequence).

CDR3 nucleotide sequence: TGTGCCAGCAGCCCCTGGGACAGCTTTATTCAAGAGACCCAGTACTTC. This gives the protein CASSPWDSFIQETQYF. J is TRBJ2-5 and V is TRBV7-9, with 7 positions matching TRBD1. The V and J ends lost 5 bases and 2 bases, in that order; junction bases with no gene match: 11. This CDR3 is built from 16 residues. Germline V gene data show CDR1 as SEHNR and CDR2 as FQNEAQ (reference sequence).

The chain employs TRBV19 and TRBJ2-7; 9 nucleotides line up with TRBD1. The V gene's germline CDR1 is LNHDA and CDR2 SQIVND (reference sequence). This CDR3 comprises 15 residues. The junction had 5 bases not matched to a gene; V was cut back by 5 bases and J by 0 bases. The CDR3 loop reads CASSHRDRASYEQYF. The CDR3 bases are TGTGCCAGTAGTCACCGGGACAGGGCCTCCTACGAGCAGTACTTC.

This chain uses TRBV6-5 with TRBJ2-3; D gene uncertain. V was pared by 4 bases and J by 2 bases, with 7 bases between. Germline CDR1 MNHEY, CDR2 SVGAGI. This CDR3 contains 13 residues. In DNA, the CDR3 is TGTGCCAGCAGTTGGACCCACACAGATACGCAGTATTTT. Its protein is CASSWTHTDTQYF.

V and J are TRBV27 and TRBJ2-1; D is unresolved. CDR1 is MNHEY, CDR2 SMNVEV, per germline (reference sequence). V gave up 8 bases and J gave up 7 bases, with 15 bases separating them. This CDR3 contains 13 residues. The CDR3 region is CASSTRSWNEQFF. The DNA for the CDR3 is TGTGCCAGCTCAACGCGGAGTTGGAATGAGCAGTTCTTC.

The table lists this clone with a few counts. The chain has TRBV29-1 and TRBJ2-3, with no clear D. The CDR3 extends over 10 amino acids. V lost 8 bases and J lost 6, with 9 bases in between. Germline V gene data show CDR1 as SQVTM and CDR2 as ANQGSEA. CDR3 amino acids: CSSLGDTQYF. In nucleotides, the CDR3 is TGCAGCTCCCTGGGCGATACGCAGTATTTT.

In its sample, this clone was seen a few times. CDR3 amino acids: CASSETGIVYEQYF. Written as DNA, the CDR3 is TGTGCCAGCAGTGAGACAGGGATCGTTTACGAGCAGTACTTC. The chain joins TRBV25-1 to TRBJ2-7; 7 positions agree with TRBD1. Germline V gene data show CDR1 as MGHDK and CDR2 as SYGVNS. CDR3 size: 14 residues. J lost 4 bases, V lost 3 bases, and 6 bases had no gene match.

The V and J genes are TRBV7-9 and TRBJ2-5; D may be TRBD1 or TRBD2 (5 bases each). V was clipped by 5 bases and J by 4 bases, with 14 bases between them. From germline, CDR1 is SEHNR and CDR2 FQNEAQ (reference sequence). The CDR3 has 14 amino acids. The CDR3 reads CASSRGGSSETQYF. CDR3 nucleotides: TGTGCCAGCAGCCGGGGCGGCTCCTCAGAGACCCAGTACTTC. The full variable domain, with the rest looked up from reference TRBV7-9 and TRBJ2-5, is DTGVSQNPRHKITKRGQNVTFRCDPISEHNRLYWYRQTLGQGPEFLTYFQNEAQLEKSRLLSDRFSAERPKGSFSTLEIQRTEQGDSAMYLCASSRGGSSETQYFGPGTRLLVL.

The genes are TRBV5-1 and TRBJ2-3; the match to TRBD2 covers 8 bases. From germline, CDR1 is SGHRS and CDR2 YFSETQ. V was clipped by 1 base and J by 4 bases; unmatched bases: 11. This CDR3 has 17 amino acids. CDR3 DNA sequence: TGCGCCAGCAGCTTGAGGGCGACAGCGGGGGCGGCAGATACGCAGTATTTT. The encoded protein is CASSLRATAGAADTQYF.

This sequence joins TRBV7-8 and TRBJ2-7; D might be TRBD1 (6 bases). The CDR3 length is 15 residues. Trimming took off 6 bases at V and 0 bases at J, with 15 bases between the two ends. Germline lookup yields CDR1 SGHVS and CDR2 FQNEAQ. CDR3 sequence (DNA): TGTGCCAGCAGGATTGACAGGTTTGGCTCCTACGAGCAGTACTTC. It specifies CASRIDRFGSYEQYF.

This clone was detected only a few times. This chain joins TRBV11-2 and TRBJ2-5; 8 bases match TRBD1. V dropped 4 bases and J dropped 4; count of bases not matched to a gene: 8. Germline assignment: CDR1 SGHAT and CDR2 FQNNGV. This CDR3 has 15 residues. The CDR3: CASSSRTGKGETQYF. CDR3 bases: TGTGCCAGCAGCTCCAGGACAGGGAAGGGAGAGACCCAGTACTTC.

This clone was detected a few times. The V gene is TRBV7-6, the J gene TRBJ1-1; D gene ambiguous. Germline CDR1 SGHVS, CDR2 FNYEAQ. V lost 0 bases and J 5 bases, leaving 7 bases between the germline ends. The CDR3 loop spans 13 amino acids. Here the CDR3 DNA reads TGTGCCAGCAGCTTAGCACTGGGGACTGAAGCTTTCTTT. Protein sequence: CASSLALGTEAFF.

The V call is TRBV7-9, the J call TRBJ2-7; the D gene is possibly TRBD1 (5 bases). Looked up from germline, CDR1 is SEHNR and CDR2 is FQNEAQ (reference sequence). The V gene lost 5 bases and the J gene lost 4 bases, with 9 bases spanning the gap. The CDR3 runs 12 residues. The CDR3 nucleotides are TGTGCCAGCAGCGACAGCGCGTACGAGCAGTACTTC. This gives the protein CASSDSAYEQYF.

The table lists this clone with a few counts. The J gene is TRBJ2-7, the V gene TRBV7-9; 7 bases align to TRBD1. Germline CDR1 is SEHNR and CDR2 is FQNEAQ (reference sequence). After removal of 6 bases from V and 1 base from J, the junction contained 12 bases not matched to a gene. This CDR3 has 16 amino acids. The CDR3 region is CASRRAGTASSYEQYF. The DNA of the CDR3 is TGTGCCAGCAGACGCGCCGGGACAGCTTCGTCCTACGAGCAGTACTTC.

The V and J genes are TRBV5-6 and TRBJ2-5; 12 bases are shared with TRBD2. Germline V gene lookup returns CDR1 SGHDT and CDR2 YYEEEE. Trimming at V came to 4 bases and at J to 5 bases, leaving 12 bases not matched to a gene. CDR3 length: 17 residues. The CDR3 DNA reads TGTGCCAGCAGCCCGAGACTAGCGGGGGACACCTGGGAGACCCAGTACTTC. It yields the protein CASSPRLAGDTWETQYF.